This TCR beta chain was documented in a study of technical replicates of blood from a few donors. Looked up from germline, CDR1 is SGHTA and CDR2 is FQGTGA. V was trimmed by 2 bases and J by 6 bases, leaving 12 bases between them. The CDR3 loop spans 14 amino acids. Some clones are missing from TCRdb's copy, which holds only in-frame ones; the method was immunoSEQ multiplex PCR. Of approximately 12,000 clones in the sample, over 85% were seen once. Sequenced input: PBMCs. This chain connects TRBV7-3 to TRBJ2-3, with D tentatively TRBD2 (6 bases). The clonotype was recovered from a human donor in good health. In nucleotides, the CDR3 is TGTGCCAGCAGCTTAGGCGGGATGGGGGATACGCAGTATTTT. Protein product: CASSLGGMGDTQYF.